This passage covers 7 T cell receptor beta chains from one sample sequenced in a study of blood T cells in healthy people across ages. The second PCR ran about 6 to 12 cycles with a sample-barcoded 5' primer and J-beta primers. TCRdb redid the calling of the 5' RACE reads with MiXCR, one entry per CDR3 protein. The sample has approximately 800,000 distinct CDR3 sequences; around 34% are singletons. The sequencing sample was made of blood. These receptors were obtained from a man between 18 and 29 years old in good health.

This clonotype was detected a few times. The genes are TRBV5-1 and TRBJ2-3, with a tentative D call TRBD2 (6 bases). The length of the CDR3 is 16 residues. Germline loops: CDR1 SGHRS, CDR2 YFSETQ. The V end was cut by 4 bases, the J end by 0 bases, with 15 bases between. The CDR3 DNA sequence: TGCGCCAGCAGCGCCCTCTCGGGGACTAGCACAGATACGCAGTATTTT. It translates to CASSALSGTSTDTQYF. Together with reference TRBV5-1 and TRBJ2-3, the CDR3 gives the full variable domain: KAGVTQTPRYLIKTRGQQVTLSCSPISGHRSVSWYQQTPGQGLQFLFEYFSETQRNKGNFPGRFSGRQFSNSRSEMNVSTLELGDSALYLCASSALSGTSTDTQYFGPGTRLTVL.

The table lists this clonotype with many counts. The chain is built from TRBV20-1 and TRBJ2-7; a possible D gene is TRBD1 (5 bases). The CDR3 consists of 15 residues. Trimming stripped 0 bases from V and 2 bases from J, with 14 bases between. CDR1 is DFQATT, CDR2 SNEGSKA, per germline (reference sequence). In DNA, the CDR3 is TGCAGTGCTAGAGAGGGCAGGGCTCCTACCTACGAGCAGTACTTC. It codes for CSAREGRAPTYEQYF.

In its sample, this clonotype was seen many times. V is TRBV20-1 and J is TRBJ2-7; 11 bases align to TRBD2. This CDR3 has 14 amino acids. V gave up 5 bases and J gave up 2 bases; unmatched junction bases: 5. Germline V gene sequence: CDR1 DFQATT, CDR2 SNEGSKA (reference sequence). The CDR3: CSAPSSGGPYEQYF. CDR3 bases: TGCAGTGCTCCTTCTAGCGGGGGGCCCTACGAGCAGTACTTC.

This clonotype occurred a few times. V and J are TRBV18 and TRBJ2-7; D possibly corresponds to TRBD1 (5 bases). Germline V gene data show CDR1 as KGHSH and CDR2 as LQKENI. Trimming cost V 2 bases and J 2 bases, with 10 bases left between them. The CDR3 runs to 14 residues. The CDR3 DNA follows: TGTGCCAGCTCACCATCGACCAGGGCCTACGAGCAGTACTTC. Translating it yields CASSPSTRAYEQYF.

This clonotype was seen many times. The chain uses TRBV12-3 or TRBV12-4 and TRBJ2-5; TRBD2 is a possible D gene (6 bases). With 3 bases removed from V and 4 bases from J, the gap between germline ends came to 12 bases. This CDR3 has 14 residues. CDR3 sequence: CASSLLGGRETQYF. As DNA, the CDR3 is TGTGCCAGCAGTTTGTTGGGAGGTAGAGAGACCCAGTACTTC.

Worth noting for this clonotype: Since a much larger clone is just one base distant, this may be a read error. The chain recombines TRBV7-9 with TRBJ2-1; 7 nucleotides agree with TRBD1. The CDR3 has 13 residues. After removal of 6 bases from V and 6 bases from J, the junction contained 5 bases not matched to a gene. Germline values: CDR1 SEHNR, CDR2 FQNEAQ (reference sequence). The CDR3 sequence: CASRRPGGNEQFF. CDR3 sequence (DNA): TGTGCCAGCAGACGTCCAGGGGGCAATGAGCAGTTCTTC. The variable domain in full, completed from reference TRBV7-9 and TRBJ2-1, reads DTGVSQNPRHKITKRGQNVTFRCDPISEHNRLYWYRQTLGQGPEFLTYFQNEAQLEKSRLLSDRFSAERPKGSFSTLEIQRTEQGDSAMYLCASRRPGGNEQFFGPGTRLTVL.

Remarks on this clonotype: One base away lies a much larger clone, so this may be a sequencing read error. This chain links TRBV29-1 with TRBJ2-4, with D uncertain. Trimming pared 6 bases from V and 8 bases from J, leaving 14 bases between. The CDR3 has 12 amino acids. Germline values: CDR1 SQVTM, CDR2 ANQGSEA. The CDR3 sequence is CSVADGVDIQYF. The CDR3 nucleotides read TGCAGCGTGGCGGACGGAGTGGACATTCAGTACTTC. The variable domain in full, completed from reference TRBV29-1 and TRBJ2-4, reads SAVISQKPSRDICQRGTSLTIQCQVDSQVTMMFWYRQQPGQSLTLIATANQGSEATYESGFVIDKFPISRPNLTFSTLTVSNMSPEDSSIYLCSVADGVDIQYFGAGTRLSVL.